The clone carrying this T cell receptor (beta chain) was found a few times. This sample is part of a study of blood T cells in healthy people across ages. Alongside a J-beta primer mix, a sample-barcoded 5' primer served in a second PCR lasting about 7 to 12 cycles. Every cDNA was tagged by a template-switch adaptor with 12 random nucleotides. From the 5' RACE reads, TCRdb called clonotypes with MiXCR, one entry per CDR3 protein. The sample includes about 1.6 million distinct CDR3 sequences, about 32% of them seen just once. The germline V gene has CDR1 MDHEN and CDR2 SYDVKM. This CDR3 has 13 residues. Trimming took off 2 bases at V and 5 bases at J, with 8 bases between the two ends.

This chain joins TRBV28 and TRBJ2-3; D ambiguous. Sequencing used blood. This TCR came from a woman aged 25 to 39 in good health. The DNA for the CDR3 is TGTGCCAGCAGTTTACTGAAGGGAGATACGCAGTATTTT. Protein product: CASSLLKGDTQYF.